These T cell receptor beta chains were read from a single sample in a study of T cell responses to AZD1222 COVID-19 vaccine. Data came from immunoSEQ multiplex PCR; TCRdb stores just in-frame clones and leaves some out. The data show some 110,000 clones, with 85% to 90% seen just once and 2.5% held by the top ten. Specimen: peripheral blood, collected on day 0 of AZD1222 vaccination. The receptor set was obtained from an adult in good health. CDR3s include the opening cysteine and the closing phenylalanine or tryptophan. D genes are given only for firm matches. Part of the rows lack a size; the others show once, few, many or a class for expanded clones.

V	size	J	D	DNA	CDR3
TRBV5-5	-	TRBJ2-1	-	TGTGCCAGCAGAACTCTAAGCTCCTACAATGAGCAGTTCTTC	CASRTLSSYNEQFF
TRBV2	-	TRBJ2-5	-	TGTGCCAGCAGCTACCAAGAGACCCAGTACTTC	CASSYQETQYF
TRBV4-3	-	TRBJ2-1	TRBD2	TGCGCCAGCAGCCACCGACTAGCGGGGGATGCCGTACCTGAGCAGTTCTTC	CASSHRLAGDAVPEQFF
TRBV5-8	-	TRBJ1-2	TRBD1	TGTGCCAGCAGCTTATCGACAGGGGCAGTTTACTATGGCTACACCTTC	CASSLSTGAVYYGYTF
TRBV6-5	-	TRBJ1-1	-	TGTGCCAGCAGCACACGCGGTGAAGCTTTCTTT	CASSTRGEAFF
TRBV2	-	TRBJ2-5	-	TGTGCCAGCCAGGCGGCGGGTGAGACCCAGTACTTC	CASQAAGETQYF
TRBV12-5	-	TRBJ1-1	-	TGTGCTAGTGGTTTGGCAGGGCGCGAAGCTTTCTTT	CASGLAGREAFF
TRBV2	-	TRBJ1-3	-	TGTGCCAGACGGAACCTTGGGGACACCATATATTTT	CARRNLGDTIYF
TRBV7-9	-	TRBJ2-7	TRBD2	TGTGCCAGCAGCGTGACTAGCGGGACCTACGAGCAGTACTTC	CASSVTSGTYEQYF
TRBV20-1	-	TRBJ2-5	-	TGCAGTGCGAATAGAGAGACCCAGTACTTC	CSANRETQYF
TRBV5-4	-	TRBJ2-7	-	TGTGCCAGCAGCTTAAGCAGCTCCTACGAGCAGTACTTC	CASSLSSSYEQYF
TRBV2	-	TRBJ2-2	TRBD2	TGTGCCAGCAGTGGGAGTCGGCGGGGGATCACCGGGGAGCTGTTTTTT	CASSGSRRGITGELFF
TRBV12-3/TRBV12-4	-	TRBJ1-2	-	TGTGCCAGCAGAAAGGACAGATATGGCTACACCTTC	CASRKDRYGYTF
TRBV2	-	TRBJ2-7	TRBD2	TGTGCCAGCAAGCGGGAGGGCCGCTACGAGCAGTACTTC	CASKREGRYEQYF
TRBV5-6	-	TRBJ2-7	TRBD2	TGTGCCAGCAGCTTGAACCTAGCGGGAGTTCCCCCCTTCTACGAGCAGTACTTC	CASSLNLAGVPPFYEQYF
TRBV28	-	TRBJ1-1	TRBD1	TGTGCCAGCAAACCGGGACAGAAGAACACTGAAGCTTTCTTT	CASKPGQKNTEAFF
TRBV4-1	-	TRBJ2-5	-	TGCGCCAGCAGCCAGGGTTCCCTGGGGGAGACCCAGTACTTC	CASSQGSLGETQYF
TRBV4-3	-	TRBJ2-7	TRBD2	TGCGCCAGCAGCCAAGGGACTAGCGGGAGTACCGACGAGCAGTACTTC	CASSQGTSGSTDEQYF
TRBV2	-	TRBJ2-7	TRBD2	TGTGCCAGAAACCGAGATCCCCGGGGGGAGGGCGAGCAGTACTTC	CARNRDPRGEGEQYF
TRBV18	-	TRBJ2-1	-	TGTGCCAGCTCACCGAGGTCAAACAATGAGCAGTTCTTC	CASSPRSNNEQFF
TRBV6-5	-	TRBJ2-7	-	TGTGCCACCGCGGGACAGTCCTACGAGCAGTACTTC	CATAGQSYEQYF
TRBV3-1/TRBV3-2	few	TRBJ1-6	-	TGTGCCAGCAGCCAGGGGCGGAATTCACCCCTCCACTTT	CASSQGRNSPLHF
TRBV20-1	-	TRBJ2-2	TRBD2	TGCAGTGCTAGTAGCGGGAGGAACACCGGGGAGCTGTTTTTT	CSASSGRNTGELFF
TRBV30	-	TRBJ1-1	TRBD1	TGTGCCTGGAGTGGAAGGGACAGGAACACTGAAGCTTTCTTT	CAWSGRDRNTEAFF
TRBV10-3	-	TRBJ2-4	TRBD2	TGTGCCATCAGTGATAGACTAGCGGGGCGAGAAACCAAAAACATTCAGTACTTC	CAISDRLAGRETKNIQYF
TRBV7-9	once	TRBJ2-2	-	TGTGCCAGCAGCTTTCGATCACTTGACACCGGGGAGCTGTTTTTT	CASSFRSLDTGELFF
TRBV27	-	TRBJ2-1	-	TGTGCCAGCAGTTTCACAGTTAGCGGCTCCGACGGTGAGCAGTTCTTC	CASSFTVSGSDGEQFF
TRBV6-2/TRBV6-3	-	TRBJ2-6	-	TGTGCCAGCAGCCTTTTCTCTGGGGCCAACGTCCTGACTTTC	CASSLFSGANVLTF
TRBV29-1	-	TRBJ2-1	TRBD1	TGCAGCGTTGAAGGGGGGGGACAGGGGAGTAATGAGCAGTTCTTC	CSVEGGGQGSNEQFF
TRBV5-8	once	TRBJ2-7	TRBD2	TGTGCCAGCAGCTTGTTGGGCGGGGGGGGATACGAGCAGTACTTC	CASSLLGGGGYEQYF
TRBV24-1	-	TRBJ2-7	TRBD1	TGTGCCACCAGTGACGGGGACAGGGGTGGAGAGCAGTACTTC	CATSDGDRGGEQYF
TRBV19	-	TRBJ1-1	-	TGTGCCAGTAGTATGTCTAGAGGTGGTGAAGCTTTCTTT	CASSMSRGGEAFF
TRBV29-1	-	TRBJ1-2	-	TGCAGCGTTGCATGGGACGGAGATTTACCACATGGCTACACCTTC	CSVAWDGDLPHGYTF
TRBV3-1/TRBV3-2	-	TRBJ1-2	-	TGTGCCAGCAGCCAAAGCAGCTATGGCTACACCTTC	CASSQSSYGYTF
TRBV12-3/TRBV12-4	once	TRBJ2-7	TRBD1	TGTGCCAGCACCTTGGGACAGAGCTACGAGCAGTACTTC	CASTLGQSYEQYF
TRBV19	-	TRBJ1-2	-	TGTGCCAGTAGTATCGGCCCCTATGGCTACACCTTC	CASSIGPYGYTF
TRBV5-1	once	TRBJ1-2	-	TGCGCCAGCAGCTATCAACAGGGCGACTATGGCTACACCTTC	CASSYQQGDYGYTF
TRBV10-1	-	TRBJ1-1	TRBD1	TGCGCCAGCAGTGAGGGACAGGACACTGAAGCTTTCTTT	CASSEGQDTEAFF
TRBV28	-	TRBJ2-1	TRBD2	TGTGCCACACTTCTTCTCGGGACTAGCGGGAACCAGGAAGTTCCGTTCTTC	CATLLLGTSGNQEVPFF